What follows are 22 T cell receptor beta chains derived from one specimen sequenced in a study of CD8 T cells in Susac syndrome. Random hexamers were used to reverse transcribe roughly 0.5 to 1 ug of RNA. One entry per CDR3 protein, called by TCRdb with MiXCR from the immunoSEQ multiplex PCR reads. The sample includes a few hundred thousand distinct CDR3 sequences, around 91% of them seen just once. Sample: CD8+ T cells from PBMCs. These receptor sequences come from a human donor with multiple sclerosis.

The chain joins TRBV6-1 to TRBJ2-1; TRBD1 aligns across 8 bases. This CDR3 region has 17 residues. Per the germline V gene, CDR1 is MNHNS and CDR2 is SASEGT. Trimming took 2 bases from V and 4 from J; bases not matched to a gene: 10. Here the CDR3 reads CASSEWTGTLLYNEQFF. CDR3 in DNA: TGTGCCAGCAGTGAATGGACAGGGACGCTATTATACAATGAGCAGTTCTTC.

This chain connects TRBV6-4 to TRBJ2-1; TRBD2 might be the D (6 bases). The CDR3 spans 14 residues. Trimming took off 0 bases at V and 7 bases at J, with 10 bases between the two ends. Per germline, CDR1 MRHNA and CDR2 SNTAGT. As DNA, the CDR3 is TGTGCCAGCAGTGACTCGGGACTTGGGAATGAGCAGTTCTTC. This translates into CASSDSGLGNEQFF.

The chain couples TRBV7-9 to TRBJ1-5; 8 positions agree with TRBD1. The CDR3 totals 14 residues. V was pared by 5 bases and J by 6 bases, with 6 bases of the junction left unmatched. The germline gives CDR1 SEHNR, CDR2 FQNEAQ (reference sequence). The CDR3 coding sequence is TGTGCCAGCAGCACTGCAGGGGGCCTTCAGCCCCAGCATTTT. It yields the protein CASSTAGGLQPQHF.

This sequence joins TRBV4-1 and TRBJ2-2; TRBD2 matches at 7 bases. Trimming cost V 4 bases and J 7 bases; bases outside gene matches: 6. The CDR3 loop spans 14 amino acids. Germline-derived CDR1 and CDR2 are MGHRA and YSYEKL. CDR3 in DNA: TGCGCCAGCAGCCGTAGCGGCGGGGGCGGGGAGCTGTTTTTT. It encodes CASSRSGGGGELFF.

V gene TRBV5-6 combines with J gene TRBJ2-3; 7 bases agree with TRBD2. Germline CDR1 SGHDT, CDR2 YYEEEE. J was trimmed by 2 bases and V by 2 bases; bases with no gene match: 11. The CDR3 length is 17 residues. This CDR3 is CASSFPPRGDLTDTQYF. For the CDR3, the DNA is TGTGCCAGCAGCTTTCCCCCACGGGGGGACCTCACAGATACGCAGTATTTT.

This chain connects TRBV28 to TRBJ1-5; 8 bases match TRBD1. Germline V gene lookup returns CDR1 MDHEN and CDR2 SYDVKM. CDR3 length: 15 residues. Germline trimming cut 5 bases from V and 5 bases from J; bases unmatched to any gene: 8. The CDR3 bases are TGTGCCAGCAGTCCGACAGGGGTTGGGGATCAGCCCCAGCATTTT. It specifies CASSPTGVGDQPQHF.

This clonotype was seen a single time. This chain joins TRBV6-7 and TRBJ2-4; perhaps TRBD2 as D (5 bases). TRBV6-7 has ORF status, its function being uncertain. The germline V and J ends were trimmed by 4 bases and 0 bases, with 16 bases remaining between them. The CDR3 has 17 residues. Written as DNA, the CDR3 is TGTGCCAGCAGTTTTAATGAGGGCCCAATAGCCAAAAACATTCAGTACTTC. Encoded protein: CASSFNEGPIAKNIQYF.

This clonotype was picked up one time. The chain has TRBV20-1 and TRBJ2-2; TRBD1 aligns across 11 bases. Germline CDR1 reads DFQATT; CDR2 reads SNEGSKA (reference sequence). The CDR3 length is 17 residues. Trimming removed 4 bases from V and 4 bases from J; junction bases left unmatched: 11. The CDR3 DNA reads TGCAGTGCTAAACTAAGGCCTGGGACAGGGGGCACCGGGGAGCTGTTTTTT. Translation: CSAKLRPGTGGTGELFF.

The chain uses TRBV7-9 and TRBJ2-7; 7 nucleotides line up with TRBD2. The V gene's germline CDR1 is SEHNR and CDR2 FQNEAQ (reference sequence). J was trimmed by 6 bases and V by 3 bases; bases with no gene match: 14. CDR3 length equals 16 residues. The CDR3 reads CASSFPGGRGEVEQYF. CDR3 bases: TGTGCCAGCAGCTTTCCCGGTGGGAGGGGTGAAGTCGAGCAGTACTTC.

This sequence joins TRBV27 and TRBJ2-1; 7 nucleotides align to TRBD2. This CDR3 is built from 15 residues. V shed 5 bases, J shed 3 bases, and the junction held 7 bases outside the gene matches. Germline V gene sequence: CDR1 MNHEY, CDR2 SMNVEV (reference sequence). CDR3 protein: CASSPLGGGYNEQFF. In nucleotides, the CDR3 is TGTGCCAGCAGTCCCCTCGGCGGGGGCTACAATGAGCAGTTCTTC.

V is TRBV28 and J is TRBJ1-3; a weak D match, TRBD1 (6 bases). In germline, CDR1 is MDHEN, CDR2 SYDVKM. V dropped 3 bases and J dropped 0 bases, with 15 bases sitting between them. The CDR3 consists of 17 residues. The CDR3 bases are TGTGCCAGCAGTTTTACGGTCCTCAGGGGCTCTGGAAACACCATATATTTT. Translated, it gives CASSFTVLRGSGNTIYF.

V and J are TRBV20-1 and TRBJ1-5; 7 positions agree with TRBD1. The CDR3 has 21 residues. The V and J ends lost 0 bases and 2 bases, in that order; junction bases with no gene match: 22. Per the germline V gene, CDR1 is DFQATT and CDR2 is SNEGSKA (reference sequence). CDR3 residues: CSARDVRGPSPSIAGNQPQHF. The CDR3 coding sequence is TGCAGTGCTAGAGATGTAAGGGGGCCAAGTCCATCCATAGCGGGCAATCAGCCCCAGCATTTT.

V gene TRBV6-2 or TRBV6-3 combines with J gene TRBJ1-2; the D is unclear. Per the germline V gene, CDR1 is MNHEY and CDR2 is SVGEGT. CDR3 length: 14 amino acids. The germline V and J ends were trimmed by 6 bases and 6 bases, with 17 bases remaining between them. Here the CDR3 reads CASSDGSLGDGYTF. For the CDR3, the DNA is TGTGCCAGCAGCGATGGATCCCTGGGTGATGGCTACACCTTC.

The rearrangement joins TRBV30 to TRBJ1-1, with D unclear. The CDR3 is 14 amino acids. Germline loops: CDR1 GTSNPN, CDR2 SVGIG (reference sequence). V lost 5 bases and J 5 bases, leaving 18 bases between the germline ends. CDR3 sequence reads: CAWSSGVGMTEAFF. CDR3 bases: TGTGCCTGGTCCTCAGGAGTAGGGATGACTGAAGCTTTCTTT.

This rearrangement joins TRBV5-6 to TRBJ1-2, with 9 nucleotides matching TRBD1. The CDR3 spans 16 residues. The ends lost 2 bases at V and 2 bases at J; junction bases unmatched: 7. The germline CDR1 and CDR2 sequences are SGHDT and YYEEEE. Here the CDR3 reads CASSFFRDRANYGYTF. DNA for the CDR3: TGTGCCAGCAGCTTCTTCCGGGACAGGGCGAACTATGGCTACACCTTC.

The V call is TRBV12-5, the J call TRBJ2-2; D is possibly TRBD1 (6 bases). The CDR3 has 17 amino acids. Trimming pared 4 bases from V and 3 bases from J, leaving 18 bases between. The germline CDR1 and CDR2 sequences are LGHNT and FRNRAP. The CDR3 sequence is CASGSTGSLGDTGELFF. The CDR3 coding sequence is TGTGCTAGTGGTTCCACAGGGTCGCTGGGGGACACCGGGGAGCTGTTTTTT.

CDR3 amino acids: CASSQDRRSTLTDTQYF. The CDR3 coding sequence is TGTGCCAGCAGCCAAGATCGGCGCAGTACCCTCACAGATACGCAGTATTTT. The chain joins TRBV14 to TRBJ2-3; no clear D. Germline CDR1 reads SGHDN; CDR2 reads FVKESK. The CDR3 is 17 amino acids. V was cut by 0 bases and J by 2 bases, with 15 bases left in between. The full variable domain, its missing parts supplied by reference TRBV14 and TRBJ2-3, is EAGVTQFPSHSVIEKGQTVTLRCDPISGHDNLYWYRRVMGKEIKFLLHFVKESKQDESGMPNNRFLAERTGGTYSTLKVQPAELEDSGVYFCASSQDRRSTLTDTQYFGPGTRLTVL.

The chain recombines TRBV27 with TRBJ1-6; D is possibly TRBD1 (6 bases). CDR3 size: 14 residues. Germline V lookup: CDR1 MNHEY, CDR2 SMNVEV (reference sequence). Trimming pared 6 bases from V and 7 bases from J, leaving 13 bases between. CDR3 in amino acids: CASRRQEGNSPLHF. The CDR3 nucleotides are TGTGCCAGCAGGAGACAGGAAGGGAATTCACCCCTCCACTTT.

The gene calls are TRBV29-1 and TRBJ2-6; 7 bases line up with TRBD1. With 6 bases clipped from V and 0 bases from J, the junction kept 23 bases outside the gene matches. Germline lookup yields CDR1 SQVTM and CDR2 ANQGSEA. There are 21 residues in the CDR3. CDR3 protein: CSVKVEGMTTGPNSGANVLTF. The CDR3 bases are TGCAGCGTCAAAGTAGAGGGTATGACGACAGGGCCAAACTCTGGGGCCAACGTCCTGACTTTC.

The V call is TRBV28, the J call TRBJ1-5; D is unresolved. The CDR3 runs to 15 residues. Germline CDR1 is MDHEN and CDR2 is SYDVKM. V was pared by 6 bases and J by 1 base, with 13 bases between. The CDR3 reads CASRIFDESNQPQHF. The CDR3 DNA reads TGTGCCAGCAGAATTTTTGACGAGAGCAATCAGCCCCAGCATTTT. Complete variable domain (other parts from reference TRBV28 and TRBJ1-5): DVKVTQSSRYLVKRTGEKVFLECVQDMDHENMFWYRQDPGLGLRLIYFSYDVKMKEKGDIPEGYSVSREKKERFSLILESASTNQTSMYLCASRIFDESNQPQHFGDGTRLSIL.

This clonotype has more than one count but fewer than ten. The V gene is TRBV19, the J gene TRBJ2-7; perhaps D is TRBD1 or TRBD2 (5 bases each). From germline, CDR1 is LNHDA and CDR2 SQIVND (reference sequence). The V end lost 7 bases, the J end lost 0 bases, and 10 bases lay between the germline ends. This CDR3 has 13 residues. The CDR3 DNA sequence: TGTGCCAGTATGGGGACGGACTCCTACGAGCAGTACTTC. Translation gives CASMGTDSYEQYF.

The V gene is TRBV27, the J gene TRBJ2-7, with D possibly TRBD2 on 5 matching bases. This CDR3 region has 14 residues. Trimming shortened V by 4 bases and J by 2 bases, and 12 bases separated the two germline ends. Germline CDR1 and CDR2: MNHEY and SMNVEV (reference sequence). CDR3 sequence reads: CASSSGLKTYEQYF. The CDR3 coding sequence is TGTGCCAGCAGTTCCGGACTCAAAACCTACGAGCAGTACTTC.